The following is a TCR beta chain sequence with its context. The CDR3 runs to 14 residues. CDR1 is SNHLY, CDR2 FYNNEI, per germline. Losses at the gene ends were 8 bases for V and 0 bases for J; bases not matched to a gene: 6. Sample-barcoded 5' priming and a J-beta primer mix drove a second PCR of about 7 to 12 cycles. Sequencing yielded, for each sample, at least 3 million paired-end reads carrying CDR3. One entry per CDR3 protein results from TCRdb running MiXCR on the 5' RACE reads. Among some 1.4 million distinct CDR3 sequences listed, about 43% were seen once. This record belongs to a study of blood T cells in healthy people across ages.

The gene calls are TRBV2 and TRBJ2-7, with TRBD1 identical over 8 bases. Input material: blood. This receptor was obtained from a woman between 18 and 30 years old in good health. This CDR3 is CASPTGTGSYEQYF. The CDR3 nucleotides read TGTGCCAGCCCTACCGGGACAGGCTCCTACGAGCAGTACTTC.